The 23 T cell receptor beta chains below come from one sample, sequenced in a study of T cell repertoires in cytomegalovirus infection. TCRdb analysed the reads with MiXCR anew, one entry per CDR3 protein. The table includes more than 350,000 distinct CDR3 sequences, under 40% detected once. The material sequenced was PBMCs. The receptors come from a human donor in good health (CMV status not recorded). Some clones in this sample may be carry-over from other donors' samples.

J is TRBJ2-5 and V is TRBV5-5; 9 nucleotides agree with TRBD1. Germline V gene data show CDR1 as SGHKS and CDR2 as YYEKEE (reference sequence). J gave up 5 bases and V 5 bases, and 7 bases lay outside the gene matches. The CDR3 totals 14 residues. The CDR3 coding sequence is TGTGCCAGCAGTAACCACAGGGGGCCGGAGACCCAGTACTTC. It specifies CASSNHRGPETQYF.

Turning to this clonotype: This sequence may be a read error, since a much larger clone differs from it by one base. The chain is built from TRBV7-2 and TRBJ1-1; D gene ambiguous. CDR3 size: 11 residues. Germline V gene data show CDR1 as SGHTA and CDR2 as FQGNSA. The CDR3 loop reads CASSLGFEDFF. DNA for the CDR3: TGTGCCAGCAGCCTGGGGTTTGAAGATTTCTTT.

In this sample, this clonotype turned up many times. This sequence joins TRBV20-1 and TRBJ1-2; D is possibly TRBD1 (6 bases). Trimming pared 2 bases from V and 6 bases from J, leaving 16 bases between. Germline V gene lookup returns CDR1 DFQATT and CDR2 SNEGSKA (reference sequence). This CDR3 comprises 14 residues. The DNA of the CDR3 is TGCAGTGCTAGATCTACAGGGTGGGTCAATGGCTACACCTTC. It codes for CSARSTGWVNGYTF.

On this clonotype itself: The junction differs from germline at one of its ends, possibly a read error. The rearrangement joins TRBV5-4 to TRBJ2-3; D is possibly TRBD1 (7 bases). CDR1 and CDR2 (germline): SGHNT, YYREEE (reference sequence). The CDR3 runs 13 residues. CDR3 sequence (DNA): TGTGCCAACAGCTTGGCAGGGGGGGATACGCAGTATTTT. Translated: CANSLAGGDTQYF.

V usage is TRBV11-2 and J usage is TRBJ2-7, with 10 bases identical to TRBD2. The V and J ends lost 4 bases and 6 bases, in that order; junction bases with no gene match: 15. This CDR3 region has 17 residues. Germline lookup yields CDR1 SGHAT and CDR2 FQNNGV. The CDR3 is CASSSHGGTSAPSEQYF. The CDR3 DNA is TGTGCCAGCAGCTCCCACGGTGGGACTAGCGCCCCCTCCGAGCAGTACTTC.

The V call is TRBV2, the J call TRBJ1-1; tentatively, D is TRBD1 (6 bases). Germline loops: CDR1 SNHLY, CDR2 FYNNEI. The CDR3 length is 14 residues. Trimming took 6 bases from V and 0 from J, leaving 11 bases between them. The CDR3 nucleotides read TGTGCCAGCAGAGGACAGTACATGAACACTGAAGCTTTCTTT. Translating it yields CASRGQYMNTEAFF.

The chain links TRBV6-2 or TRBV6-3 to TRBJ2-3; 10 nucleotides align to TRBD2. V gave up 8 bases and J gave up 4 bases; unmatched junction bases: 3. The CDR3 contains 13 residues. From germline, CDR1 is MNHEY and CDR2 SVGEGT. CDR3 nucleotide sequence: TGTGCCAGCGTGGGACTAGCGTCAGATACGCAGTATTTT. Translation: CASVGLASDTQYF.

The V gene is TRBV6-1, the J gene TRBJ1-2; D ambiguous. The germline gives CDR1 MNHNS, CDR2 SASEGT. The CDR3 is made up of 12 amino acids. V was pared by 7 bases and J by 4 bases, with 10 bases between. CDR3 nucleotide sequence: TGTGCCAGCACTAATTCCCTCTATGGCTACACCTTC. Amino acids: CASTNSLYGYTF.

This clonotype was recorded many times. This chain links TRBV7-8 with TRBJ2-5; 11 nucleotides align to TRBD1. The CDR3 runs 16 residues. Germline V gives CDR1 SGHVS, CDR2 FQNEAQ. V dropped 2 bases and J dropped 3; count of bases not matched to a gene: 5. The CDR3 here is CASSLIRTGGEETQYF. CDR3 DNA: TGTGCCAGCAGCTTAATCCGGACAGGGGGCGAAGAGACCCAGTACTTC.

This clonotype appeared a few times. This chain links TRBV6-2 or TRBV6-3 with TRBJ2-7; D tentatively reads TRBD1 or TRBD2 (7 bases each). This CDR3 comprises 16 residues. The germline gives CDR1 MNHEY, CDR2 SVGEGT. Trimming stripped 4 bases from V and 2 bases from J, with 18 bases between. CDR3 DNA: TGTGCCAGCAGTTCCCGAAGACAGGGAGGGACCTACGAGCAGTACTTC. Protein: CASSSRRQGGTYEQYF.

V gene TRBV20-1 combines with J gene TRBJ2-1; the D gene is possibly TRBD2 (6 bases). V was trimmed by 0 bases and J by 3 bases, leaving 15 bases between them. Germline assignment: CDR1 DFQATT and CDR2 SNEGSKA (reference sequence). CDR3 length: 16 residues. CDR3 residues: CSARDRRGTIYNEQFF. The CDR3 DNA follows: TGCAGTGCTAGAGATAGGAGGGGAACCATCTACAATGAGCAGTTCTTC.

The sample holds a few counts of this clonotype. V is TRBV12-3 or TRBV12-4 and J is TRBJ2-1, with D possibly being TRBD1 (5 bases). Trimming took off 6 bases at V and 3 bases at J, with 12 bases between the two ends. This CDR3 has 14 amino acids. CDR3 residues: CASRRTTDYNEQFF. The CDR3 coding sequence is TGTGCCAGCAGAAGAACGACAGACTACAATGAGCAGTTCTTC.

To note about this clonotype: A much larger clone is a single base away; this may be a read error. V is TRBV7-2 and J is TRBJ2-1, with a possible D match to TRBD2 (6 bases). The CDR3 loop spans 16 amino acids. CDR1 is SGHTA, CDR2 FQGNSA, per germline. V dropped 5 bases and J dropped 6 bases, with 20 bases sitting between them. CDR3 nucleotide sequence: TGTGCCAGCAGCCTAAAGCGGGCCCCTACTGGCAATGAGCAGTTCTTC. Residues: CASSLKRAPTGNEQFF.

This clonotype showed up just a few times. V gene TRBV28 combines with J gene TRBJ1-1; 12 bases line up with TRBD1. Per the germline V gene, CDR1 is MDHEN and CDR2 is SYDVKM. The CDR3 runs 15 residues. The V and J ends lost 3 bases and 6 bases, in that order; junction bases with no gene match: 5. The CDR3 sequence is CASSFSGTGGAEAFF. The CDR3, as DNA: TGTGCCAGCAGTTTCTCCGGGACAGGGGGCGCTGAAGCTTTCTTT.

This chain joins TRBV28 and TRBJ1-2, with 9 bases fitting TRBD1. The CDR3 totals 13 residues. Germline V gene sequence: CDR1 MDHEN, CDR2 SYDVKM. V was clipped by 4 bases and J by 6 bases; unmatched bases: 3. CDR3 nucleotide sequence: TGTGCCAGCAGTTGGACAGGGGACAATGGCTACACCTTC. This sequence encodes CASSWTGDNGYTF.

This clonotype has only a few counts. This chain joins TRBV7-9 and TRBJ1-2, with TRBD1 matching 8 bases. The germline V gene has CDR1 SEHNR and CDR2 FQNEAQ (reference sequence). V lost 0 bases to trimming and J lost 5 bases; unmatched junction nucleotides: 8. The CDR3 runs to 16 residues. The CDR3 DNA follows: TGTGCCAGCAGCTTAGCTGGACAGGGCCAAATTTATGGCTACACCTTC. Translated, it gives CASSLAGQGQIYGYTF.

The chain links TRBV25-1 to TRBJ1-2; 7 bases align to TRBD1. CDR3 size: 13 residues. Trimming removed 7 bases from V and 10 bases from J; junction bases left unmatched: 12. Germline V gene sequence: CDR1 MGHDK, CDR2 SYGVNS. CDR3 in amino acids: CASTLGEGAVYTF. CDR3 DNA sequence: TGTGCCAGCACCCTAGGAGAGGGGGCTGTCTACACCTTC.

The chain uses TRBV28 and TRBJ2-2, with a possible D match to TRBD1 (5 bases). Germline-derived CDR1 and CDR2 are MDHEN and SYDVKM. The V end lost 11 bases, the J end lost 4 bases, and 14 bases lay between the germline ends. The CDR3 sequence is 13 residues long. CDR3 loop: CASRQLVTGELFF. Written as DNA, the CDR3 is TGTGCCTCCCGACAGTTAGTCACCGGGGAGCTGTTTTTT. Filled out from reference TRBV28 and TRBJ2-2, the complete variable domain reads DVKVTQSSRYLVKRTGEKVFLECVQDMDHENMFWYRQDPGLGLRLIYFSYDVKMKEKGDIPEGYSVSREKKERFSLILESASTNQTSMYLCASRQLVTGELFFGEGSRLTVL.

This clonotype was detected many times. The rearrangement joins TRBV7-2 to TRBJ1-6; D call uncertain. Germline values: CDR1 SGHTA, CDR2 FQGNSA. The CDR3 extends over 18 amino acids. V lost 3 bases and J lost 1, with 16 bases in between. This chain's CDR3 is CASSFWPLRASYNSPLHF. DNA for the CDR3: TGTGCCAGCAGCTTTTGGCCCCTAAGAGCTTCCTATAATTCACCCCTCCACTTT.

CDR3 in amino acids: CASSQTGTGGSYTF. The CDR3 coding sequence is TGTGCCAGCAGTCAAACCGGGACAGGAGGGAGCTACACCTTC. The rearrangement joins TRBV12-3 or TRBV12-4 to TRBJ1-2; 8 bases align to TRBD1. The length of the CDR3 is 14 residues. V shed 5 bases, J shed 9 bases, and the junction held 11 bases outside the gene matches.

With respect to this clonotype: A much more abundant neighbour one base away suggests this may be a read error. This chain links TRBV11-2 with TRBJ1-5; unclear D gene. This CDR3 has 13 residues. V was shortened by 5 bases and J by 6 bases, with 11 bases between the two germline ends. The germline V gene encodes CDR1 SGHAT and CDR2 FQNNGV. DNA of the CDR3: TGTGCCAGCAGCCTGAGGAGAAGTCAGCCCCAGCATTTT. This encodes CASSLRRSQPQHF.

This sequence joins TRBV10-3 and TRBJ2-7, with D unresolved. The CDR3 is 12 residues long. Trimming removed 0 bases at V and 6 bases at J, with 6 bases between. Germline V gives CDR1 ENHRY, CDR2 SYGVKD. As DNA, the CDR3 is TGTGCCATCAGTGAGTCGATAATCGAGCAGTACTTC. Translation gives CAISESIIEQYF.

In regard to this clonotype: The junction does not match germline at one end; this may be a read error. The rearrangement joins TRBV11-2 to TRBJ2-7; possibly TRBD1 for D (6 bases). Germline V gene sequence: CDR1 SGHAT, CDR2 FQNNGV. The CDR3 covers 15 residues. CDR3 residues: CASSSLQGIGHEQSF. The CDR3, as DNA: TGTGCCAGCAGCTCACTACAGGGAATCGGCCACGAGCAGTCCTTC.